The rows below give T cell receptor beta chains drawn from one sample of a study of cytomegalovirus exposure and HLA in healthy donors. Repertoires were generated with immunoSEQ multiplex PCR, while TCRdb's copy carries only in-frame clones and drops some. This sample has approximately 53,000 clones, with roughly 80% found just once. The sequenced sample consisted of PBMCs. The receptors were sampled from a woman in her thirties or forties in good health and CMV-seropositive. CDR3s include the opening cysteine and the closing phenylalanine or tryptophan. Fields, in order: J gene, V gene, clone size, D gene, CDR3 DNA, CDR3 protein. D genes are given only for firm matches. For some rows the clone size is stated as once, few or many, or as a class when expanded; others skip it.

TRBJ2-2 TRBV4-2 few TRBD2 TGTGCCAGCAGCCAAGATCTAGCGGGGGTCACCGGGGAGCTGTTTTTT CASSQDLAGVTGELFF
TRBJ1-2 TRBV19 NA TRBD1 TGTGCCAGTAGTGTGGGACAGGGGGGTCGAGGCTACACCTTC CASSVGQGGRGYTF
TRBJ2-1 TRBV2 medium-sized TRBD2 TGTGCCATAGGGACTAGCGGGGGCAATGAGCAGTTCTTC CAIGTSGGNEQFF
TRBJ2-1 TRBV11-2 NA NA TGTGCCAGCAGCCTCGGGGCGGGATCCTACAATGAGCAGTTCTTC CASSLGAGSYNEQFF
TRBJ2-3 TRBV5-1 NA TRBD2 TGCGCCAGCAGCTTGGCTTCGGGGGGGAGCACAGATACGCAGTATTTT CASSLASGGSTDTQYF
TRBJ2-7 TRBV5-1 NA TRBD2 TGCGCCAGCAGCTTGGGGGTAGCGGGGGGGACCTACGAGCAGTACTTC CASSLGVAGGTYEQYF
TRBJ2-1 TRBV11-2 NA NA TGTGCCAGCAGCTTACCGACCAAACGGGGGAGTGAGCAGTTCTTC CASSLPTKRGSEQFF
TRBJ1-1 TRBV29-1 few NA TGCAGCTTTAGGCAGGGAAATGGGCTGAATCCCAGCACTGAAGCTTTCTTT CSFRQGNGLNPSTEAFF
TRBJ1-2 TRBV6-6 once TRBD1 TGTGCCAGCAGTTACCCTACGGACAGGGGTTATGAAAACACCTTC CASSYPTDRGYENTF
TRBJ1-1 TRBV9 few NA TGTGCCAGCAGCGCCCGGAGTTGGAACACTGAAGCTTTCTTT CASSARSWNTEAFF
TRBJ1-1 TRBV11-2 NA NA TGTGCCAGCAGCTTAGGGGGGCGCATCACTGAAGCTTTCTTT CASSLGGRITEAFF
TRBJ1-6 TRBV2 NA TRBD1 TGTGCCAGTGGACAGGAAAATTCACCCCTCCACTTT CASGQENSPLHF
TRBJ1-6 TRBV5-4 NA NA TGTGCCAGCAGCTTGGGGAGCGGGGGAGGGGGAATTTCACCCCTCCACTTT CASSLGSGGGGISPLHF
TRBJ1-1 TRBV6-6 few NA TGTGCCAGCAGCCGAGGGCCAGGCCAAGAAGCTTTCTTT CASSRGPGQEAFF
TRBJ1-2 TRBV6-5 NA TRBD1 TGTGCCAGCAGTTACTCTGGACAGGGAATAAACGGCTACACCTTC CASSYSGQGINGYTF
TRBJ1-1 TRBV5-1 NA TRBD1 TGCGCCAGCAGCTTGGGACAGGGTCCTACTGAAGCTTTCTTT CASSLGQGPTEAFF
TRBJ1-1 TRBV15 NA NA TGTGCCACCAGCAGAGATAGGGGGACTGAAGCTTTCTTT CATSRDRGTEAFF
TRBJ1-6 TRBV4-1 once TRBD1 TGCGCCAGCAGCCCACGGGACAGGAATTCACCCCTCCACTTT CASSPRDRNSPLHF
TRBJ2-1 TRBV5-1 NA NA TGCGCCAGCAGCCGGGGACTGGCCTACTACAATGAGCAGTTCTTC CASSRGLAYYNEQFF
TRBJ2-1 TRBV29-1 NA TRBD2 TGCAGCGTAGAACAGCTAGCGGGGGGCAACAATGAGCAGTTCTTC CSVEQLAGGNNEQFF
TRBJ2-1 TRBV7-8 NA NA TGTGCCAGCAGCCCCCTAGAAAATGAGCAGTTCTTC CASSPLENEQFF
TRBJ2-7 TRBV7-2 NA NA TGTGCCAGCAGCTCGCGGGACGGGGCCTACGAGCAGTACTTC CASSSRDGAYEQYF
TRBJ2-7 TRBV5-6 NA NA TGTGCCAGCAGCTCTATAGCGGCCCGATCCTACGAGCAGTACTTC CASSSIAARSYEQYF
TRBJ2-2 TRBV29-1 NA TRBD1 TGCAGCGCGGGACAGGGCAGCGGGGAGCTGTTTTTT CSAGQGSGELFF
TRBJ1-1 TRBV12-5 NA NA TGTGCTAGTGGTTTGGTAACAGGAATTGGAACTGAAGCTTTCTTT CASGLVTGIGTEAFF
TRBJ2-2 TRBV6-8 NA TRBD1 TGTGCCACCACGGACAGGAGGAACACCGGGGAGCTGTTTTTT CATTDRRNTGELFF
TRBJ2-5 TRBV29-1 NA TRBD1 TGCAGCGGCTGGGGACAGGGGGGGACCCAGTACTTC CSGWGQGGTQYF
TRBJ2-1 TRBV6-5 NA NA TGTGCCAGCAGTTTACCGGTCGGGCGGGGAAACAATGAGCAGTTCTTC CASSLPVGRGNNEQFF
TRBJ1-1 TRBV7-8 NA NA TGTGCCAGCAGCTTTGGGGCGAACACTGAAGCTTTCTTT CASSFGANTEAFF
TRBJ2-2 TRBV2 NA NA TGTGCCAGCAGTGAGCAGGGAATGGGGGAGCTGTTTTTT CASSEQGMGELFF
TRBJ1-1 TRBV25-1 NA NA TGTGCCAGCAGTGAATTGGCAGGGCAAGGCACTGAAGCTTTCTTT CASSELAGQGTEAFF
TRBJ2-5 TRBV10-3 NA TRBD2 TGTGCCATCAGCCGAACTAGCGGGGGAGAGACCCAGTACTTC CAISRTSGGETQYF
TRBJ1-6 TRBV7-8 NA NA TGTGCCAGCAGCCCTCCTCGCCGGGCGGGCCCAAATTCACCCCTCCACTTT CASSPPRRAGPNSPLHF
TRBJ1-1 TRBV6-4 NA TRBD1 TGTGCCAGCAGCCTCGACAGGGGGACTGAAGCTTTCTTT CASSLDRGTEAFF
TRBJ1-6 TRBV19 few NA TGTGCCAGTACCCGGGCGGGCCTTGGGTCACCCCTCCACTTT CASTRAGLGSPLHF